This TCR beta chain stems from a study of human T cells and chemical hapten exposure. The wider study: Patients, largely female, had alopecia areata, totalis or universalis. How much TCR each sample yielded varied, mostly because pooled library volumes differed slightly.

This clonotype has just a few counts. The germline CDR1 and CDR2 sequences are MDHEN and SYDVKM. Trimming stripped 1 base from V and 7 bases from J, with 11 bases between. This CDR3 has 14 amino acids. The library attached unique molecular identifiers to individual cDNA molecules. Each CDR3 protein gets one entry after TCRdb re-called the RACE reads with MiXCR. The profile shows tens of thousands of distinct CDR3 sequences, about a tenth of them singletons. Time point given: patch test 3, about 24 weeks after DPC sensitization. As for treatment: therapeutic diphenylcyclopropenone sensitization with weekly scalp DPC. Patients had alopecia, were aged 18 to 70, and were not pregnant.

This TCR derives from a young woman with alopecia areata. Some clones in this sample may be carry-over from other donors' samples. The gene calls are TRBV28 and TRBJ2-1; D call uncertain. The sequences come from whole blood, collected in connection with sensitization to the hapten diphenylcyclopropenone (DPC). CDR3 sequence: CASSLLQARNEQFF. The CDR3 nucleotides read TGTGCCAGCAGTTTATTGCAGGCCCGGAATGAGCAGTTCTTC. The variable domain in full, completed from reference TRBV28 and TRBJ2-1, reads DVKVTQSSRYLVKRTGEKVFLECVQDMDHENMFWYRQDPGLGLRLIYFSYDVKMKEKGDIPEGYSVSREKKERFSLILESASTNQTSMYLCASSLLQARNEQFFGPGTRLTVL.